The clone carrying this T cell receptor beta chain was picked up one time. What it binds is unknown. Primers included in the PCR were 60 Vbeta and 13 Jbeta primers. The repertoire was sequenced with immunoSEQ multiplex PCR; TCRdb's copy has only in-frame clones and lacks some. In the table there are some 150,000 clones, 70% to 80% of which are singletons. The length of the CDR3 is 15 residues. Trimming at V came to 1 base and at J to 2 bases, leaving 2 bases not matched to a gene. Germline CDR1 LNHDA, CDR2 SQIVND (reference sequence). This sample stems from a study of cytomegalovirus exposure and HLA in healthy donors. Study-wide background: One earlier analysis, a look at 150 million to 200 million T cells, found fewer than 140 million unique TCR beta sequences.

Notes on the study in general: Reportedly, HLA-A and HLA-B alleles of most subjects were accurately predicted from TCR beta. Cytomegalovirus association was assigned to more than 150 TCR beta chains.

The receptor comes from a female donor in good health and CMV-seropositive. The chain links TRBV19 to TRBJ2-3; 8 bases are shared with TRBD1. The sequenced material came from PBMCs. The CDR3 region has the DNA TGTGCCAGTAGTATAGGGGGACAGGTCACAGATACGCAGTATTTT. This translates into CASSIGGQVTDTQYF.